What follows describes a single T cell receptor beta chain. The entry originates in a study of blood T cell repertoires in COVID-19. Overall study context: Both acute and convalescent COVID-19 samples were obtained from the United States, Italy and Spain. T cells, B-cell-depleted T cells, or PBMCs provided the cDNA or gDNA that served as material.

Original processing notes: Amplification from reference gene primers served as the basis for estimated nucleated cell counts. TCRdb's copy holds only in-frame clones and misses some; the assay was immunoSEQ multiplex PCR. V, J and clone size were drawn from that table, and D and trimming were deduced from the DNA. This sample carries roughly 100,000 clones, roughly 79% of them seen once, and the ten largest clones take roughly 10%. CDR1 and CDR2 from the germline V gene are MGHRA and YSYEKL. With V trimmed by 5 bases and J by 9 bases, 10 bases remained unmatched. This CDR3 has 14 amino acids. The chain combines TRBV4-1 with TRBJ2-7; 10 bases fit TRBD1. The sample comprised peripheral blood. This receptor was identified in a woman between 65 and 79 years old with acute or convalescent COVID-19. CDR3 nucleotide sequence: TGCGCCAGCAGCTGGGACAGGGGCGCTTCCGGGCAGTACTTC. Translation: CASSWDRGASGQYF.